The clone carrying this T cell receptor (beta chain) has only a few counts. The data are from a study of Graves' ophthalmopathy and Graves' hyperthyroidism. Using RNA transcripts, the TCR beta CDR3 regions were amplified. First-round RT-PCR used HTBI primers; second-round multiplex PCR followed. One entry per CDR3 protein, called by TCRdb with MiXCR from the multiplex PCR reads. The table records fewer than 600,000 distinct CDR3 sequences, roughly 14% of them present only once. The source of this sequence is a woman aged 25 to 45 with Graves' ophthalmopathy. Material: blood.

CDR3 sequence (DNA): TGTGCCTGGAGCGACAGGCTGAACACTGAAGCTTTCTTT. This codes for CAWSDRLNTEAFF. V usage is TRBV30 and J usage is TRBJ1-1; D perhaps matches TRBD1 (6 bases). Germline V gene data show CDR1 as GTSNPN and CDR2 as SVGIG (reference sequence). Deletions cut 3 bases from V and 0 bases from J, with 8 bases between. This CDR3 comprises 13 residues.